The next 25 T cell receptor beta chains were all read from a single sample in a study of regulatory T cells in long-lasting Graves disease. The time point is: persistent/refractory GD, antithyroid drugs over 5 years with positive TRAb. After RNA was extracted from PBMCs, the TCR library was made from it. Library construction for TCR beta used iRepertoire HTBI primers and Arm-PCR of CDR3 regions. One entry per CDR3 protein, called by TCRdb with MiXCR from the multiplex PCR reads. The sample contains about 660,000 distinct CDR3 sequences, 25% to 35% of which appear only once. The material was peripheral blood mononuclear cells (PBMCs), obtained when the disease was refractory, from a patient treated with antithyroid drugs. The receptor source for this set is a female donor with Graves disease.

The chain joins TRBV20-1 to TRBJ2-7; maybe TRBD1 (5 bases). Germline CDR1 DFQATT, CDR2 SNEGSKA (reference sequence). This CDR3 has 11 amino acids. V was pared by 6 bases and J by 4 bases, with 10 bases between. The CDR3, as DNA: TGCAGTGCCACCTCAGGGTACGAGCAGTACTTC. Amino acids: CSATSGYEQYF.

This clonotype was counted ten times or more. The V call is TRBV12-3 or TRBV12-4, the J call TRBJ1-1, with D possibly matching TRBD1 (5 bases). The V end was cut by 4 bases, the J end by 0 bases, with 9 bases between. The CDR3 spans 14 residues. CDR3 region: CASSYDRLNTEAFF. DNA of the CDR3: TGTGCCAGCAGTTACGACAGATTGAACACTGAAGCTTTCTTT.

The chain links TRBV6-1 to TRBJ2-1, with no clear D. V dropped 3 bases and J dropped 2 bases, with 14 bases sitting between them. CDR3 size: 16 residues. Germline CDR1 reads MNHNS; CDR2 reads SASEGT. The CDR3 DNA is TGTGCCAGCAGTGAGGAGTGGGCGGAACCCTACAATGAGCAGTTCTTC. Encoded protein: CASSEEWAEPYNEQFF.

The CDR3 bases are TGTGCCAGCAGCGTAGCTTGGGACAGGGGGCCGAGTGGCTACACCTTC. Its protein product is CASSVAWDRGPSGYTF. The chain has TRBV9 and TRBJ1-2; 12 bases line up with TRBD1. The J segment lost 7 bases and the V segment lost 0 bases, leaving 7 bases of the junction unmatched. Germline-derived CDR1 and CDR2 are SGDLS and YYNGEE. This CDR3 region has 16 residues.

The V call is TRBV7-9, the J call TRBJ2-7; possible D gene TRBD2, 6 bases. Germline V gene sequence: CDR1 SEHNR, CDR2 FQNEAQ (reference sequence). Trimming took off 5 bases at V and 2 bases at J, with 13 bases between the two ends. This CDR3 has 14 amino acids. The CDR3 sequence is CASSPGGQAYEQYF. CDR3 nucleotides: TGTGCCAGCAGCCCTGGAGGGCAGGCCTACGAGCAGTACTTC.

This clonotype showed up many times. V is TRBV2 and J is TRBJ2-5; 7 nucleotides match TRBD2. The V gene's germline CDR1 is SNHLY and CDR2 FYNNEI. The CDR3 is 13 amino acids. The V segment lost 10 bases and the J segment 5 bases; nucleotides outside the gene matches: 10. The CDR3 here is CATSSGEGETQYF. CDR3 in DNA: TGTGCCACCAGCAGTGGGGAGGGGGAGACCCAGTACTTC.

The table lists this clonotype with many counts. The chain links TRBV10-3 to TRBJ1-2; D call uncertain. This CDR3 has 11 residues. The V end lost 8 bases, the J end lost 1 base, and 5 bases lay between the germline ends. Germline CDR1 is ENHRY and CDR2 is SYGVKD. The CDR3 bases are TGTGCCATCTCCAGTAACTATGGCTACACCTTC. This gives the protein CAISSNYGYTF.

This rearrangement joins TRBV5-1 to TRBJ1-4; TRBD1 agrees at 9 bases. Per the germline V gene, CDR1 is SGHRS and CDR2 is YFSETQ. The CDR3 contains 15 residues. The J segment lost 5 bases and the V segment lost 5 bases, leaving 7 bases of the junction unmatched. The DNA of the CDR3 is TGCGCCAGCAGGCAAACAGGGGGCCGAAATGAAAAACTGTTTTTT. Residues: CASRQTGGRNEKLFF.

The table lists this clonotype with a few counts. The rearrangement joins TRBV6-1 to TRBJ2-6; perhaps TRBD2 as D (6 bases). CDR3 length: 16 residues. CDR1 is MNHNS and CDR2 is SASEGT in the germline V gene. V was clipped by 6 bases and J by 0 bases, with 12 bases between them. Written as DNA, the CDR3 is TGTGCCAGCAGGCGGGACGGATACTCTGGGGCCAACGTCCTGACTTTC. This codes for CASRRDGYSGANVLTF.

This clonotype turned up a few times. The chain combines TRBV6-1 with TRBJ2-6, with 12 bases identical to TRBD1. Trimming at V came to 5 bases and at J to 3 bases, leaving 5 bases not matched to a gene. This CDR3 contains 17 residues. Germline V lookup: CDR1 MNHNS, CDR2 SASEGT. CDR3 in DNA: TGTGCCAGCAGTCGCGGGACAGGGGGCGGTGGGGCCAACGTCCTGACTTTC. Protein product: CASSRGTGGGGANVLTF.

The CDR3, as DNA: TGCAGTGCTAGAGATCAGGGGACAGACCTTTATGGCTACACCTTC. The encoded protein is CSARDQGTDLYGYTF. This rearrangement joins TRBV20-1 to TRBJ1-2; 7 bases are shared with TRBD1. Trimming cost V 0 bases and J 5 bases; bases outside gene matches: 9. The CDR3 consists of 15 residues. Germline V gives CDR1 DFQATT, CDR2 SNEGSKA (reference sequence).

J is TRBJ1-4 and V is TRBV6-1, with 7 bases matching TRBD1. Per germline, CDR1 MNHNS and CDR2 SASEGT. Germline trimming cut 2 bases from V and 5 bases from J; bases unmatched to any gene: 8. The CDR3 contains 16 residues. DNA for the CDR3: TGTGCCAGCAGTGAAAACCCCCAGGGGGTGAATGAAAAACTGTTTTTT. This gives the protein CASSENPQGVNEKLFF.

The V and J genes are TRBV6-1 and TRBJ1-5; unclear D gene. Between the trimmed V and J ends, which lost 6 bases and 7 bases, there was a span of 19 bases. Germline CDR1 reads MNHNS; CDR2 reads SASEGT. This CDR3 comprises 15 residues. The CDR3 protein is CASSPSDGVGQPQHF. The CDR3 coding sequence is TGTGCCAGCAGCCCCTCGGACGGGGTGGGACAGCCCCAGCATTTT.

This clonotype was counted at least ten times. The rearrangement uses TRBV12-3 or TRBV12-4 and TRBJ1-1; a weak D match, TRBD1 (6 bases). The CDR3 contains 15 residues. V was shortened by 4 bases and J by 1 base, with 13 bases between the two germline ends. CDR3 amino acids: CASSSRQATNTEAFF. The DNA of the CDR3 is TGTGCCAGCAGTTCCCGACAGGCGACGAACACTGAAGCTTTCTTT.

This clonotype was detected ten times or more. The chain couples TRBV2 to TRBJ1-2; weak D call: TRBD1 (5 bases). Germline CDR1 and CDR2: SNHLY and FYNNEI. This CDR3 is built from 14 residues. The germline V and J ends were trimmed by 6 bases and 4 bases, with 15 bases remaining between them. CDR3 in DNA: TGTGCCAGCAGCCTACGGACGGACACCTATGGCTACACCTTC. It translates to CASSLRTDTYGYTF.

The chain employs TRBV20-1 and TRBJ1-6; 8 bases are a match to TRBD1. The CDR3 spans 16 residues. Germline trimming cut 3 bases from V and 7 bases from J; bases unmatched to any gene: 11. The germline gives CDR1 DFQATT, CDR2 SNEGSKA (reference sequence). The CDR3 reads CSASGGGGQGNSPLHF. In DNA form, the CDR3 reads TGCAGTGCTAGTGGTGGTGGTGGACAGGGAAATTCACCCCTCCACTTT.

The chain links TRBV20-1 to TRBJ1-1, with D possibly TRBD1 on 6 matching bases. Germline V gene data show CDR1 as DFQATT and CDR2 as SNEGSKA (reference sequence). This CDR3 has 15 amino acids. V was trimmed by 1 base and J by 5 bases, leaving 17 bases between them. The CDR3 nucleotides are TGCAGTGCTAGAGCGGAACAGGGCAGGATAACTGAAGCTTTCTTT. This sequence encodes CSARAEQGRITEAFF.

In its sample, this clonotype was seen many times. The CDR3 loop is CASSQTVDYGYTF. The CDR3 bases are TGTGCCAGCAGCCAAACAGTGGACTATGGCTACACCTTC. The chain has TRBV12-3 or TRBV12-4 and TRBJ1-2, with D unresolved. The CDR3 covers 13 residues. Between the trimmed V and J ends, which lost 6 bases and 3 bases, there was a span of 11 bases.

The chain has TRBV20-1 and TRBJ2-4; maybe TRBD1 (6 bases). The V and J ends lost 6 bases and 0 bases respectively, with 15 bases between them. This CDR3 spans 15 amino acids. Germline CDR1 and CDR2: DFQATT and SNEGSKA (reference sequence). The CDR3 DNA reads TGCAGTGCAGAGCCCTCAGGGGAAGCCAAAAACATTCAGTACTTC. It yields the protein CSAEPSGEAKNIQYF.

The chain uses TRBV2 and TRBJ2-3; the D gene could be TRBD1 or TRBD2 (6 bases each). The V gene's germline CDR1 is SNHLY and CDR2 FYNNEI. Trimming took 8 bases from V and 3 from J, leaving 18 bases between them. This CDR3 comprises 15 residues. CDR3 coding DNA: TGTGCCAGCCGCCCTCAAGGGGGGAGGACAGATACGCAGTATTTT. Amino acid sequence: CASRPQGGRTDTQYF.

The chain carries TRBV19 and TRBJ2-3, with no clear D. This CDR3 is 13 amino acids long. The V gene lost 6 bases and the J gene lost 0 bases, with 7 bases spanning the gap. Germline CDR1 is LNHDA and CDR2 is SQIVND (reference sequence). The CDR3: CASRGRSTDTQYF. The DNA of the CDR3 is TGTGCCAGTAGGGGCAGGAGCACAGATACGCAGTATTTT. Variable domain in full (rest from reference TRBV19 and TRBJ2-3): DGGITQSPKYLFRKEGQNVTLSCEQNLNHDAMYWYRQDPGQGLRLIYYSQIVNDFQKGDIAEGYSVSREKKESFPLTVTSAQKNPTAFYLCASRGRSTDTQYFGPGTRLTVL.

This clonotype appeared many times. The rearrangement links TRBV12-3 or TRBV12-4 to TRBJ1-1; 9 bases match TRBD1. After removal of 6 bases from V and 2 bases from J, the junction contained 13 bases not matched to a gene. The CDR3 has 17 residues. The CDR3 sequence is CASSTGGLTTPNTEAFF. The CDR3 DNA sequence: TGTGCCAGCAGCACAGGGGGCCTAACCACTCCAAACACTGAAGCTTTCTTT.

In its sample, this clonotype was seen many times. The chain couples TRBV7-9 to TRBJ1-2; 9 bases fit TRBD1. The germline gives CDR1 SEHNR, CDR2 FQNEAQ (reference sequence). The CDR3 runs 15 residues. The V and J ends lost 4 bases and 4 bases, in that order; junction bases with no gene match: 7. CDR3 in DNA: TGTGCCAGCAGCTCCCCGGACAGGGGAGGCTATGGCTACACCTTC. Its translation: CASSSPDRGGYGYTF.

The chain links TRBV4-1 to TRBJ1-4; a weak D match, TRBD1 (5 bases). This CDR3 is 13 amino acids long. Germline loops: CDR1 MGHRA, CDR2 YSYEKL. V shed 0 bases and J shed 14 bases, with 13 bases lying between them. CDR3 bases: TGCGCCAGCAGCCAAGAAGGTATCAGGGATCTGTTTTTT. This gives the protein CASSQEGIRDLFF.

This clonotype was observed a few times. This chain joins TRBV27 and TRBJ1-2, with no clear D. In germline, CDR1 is MNHEY, CDR2 SMNVEV (reference sequence). The V end was cut by 3 bases, the J end by 5 bases, with 16 bases between. This CDR3 is built from 15 residues. DNA of the CDR3: TGTGCCAGCAGTTTGGGCATCCCCCAATTATATGGCTACACCTTC. Protein: CASSLGIPQLYGYTF.